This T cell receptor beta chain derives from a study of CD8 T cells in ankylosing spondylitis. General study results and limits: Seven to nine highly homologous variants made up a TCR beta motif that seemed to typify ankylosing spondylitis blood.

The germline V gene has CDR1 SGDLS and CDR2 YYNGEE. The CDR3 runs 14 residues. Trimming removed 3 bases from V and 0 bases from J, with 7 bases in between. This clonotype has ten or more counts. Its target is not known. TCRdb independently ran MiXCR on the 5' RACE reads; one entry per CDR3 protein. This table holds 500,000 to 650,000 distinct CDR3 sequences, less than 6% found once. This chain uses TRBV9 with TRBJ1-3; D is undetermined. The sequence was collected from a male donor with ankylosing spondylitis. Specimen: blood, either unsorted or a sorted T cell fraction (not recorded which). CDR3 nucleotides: TGTGCCAGCAGCGGACTGAGCTCTGGAAACACCATATATTTT. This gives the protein CASSGLSSGNTIYF.